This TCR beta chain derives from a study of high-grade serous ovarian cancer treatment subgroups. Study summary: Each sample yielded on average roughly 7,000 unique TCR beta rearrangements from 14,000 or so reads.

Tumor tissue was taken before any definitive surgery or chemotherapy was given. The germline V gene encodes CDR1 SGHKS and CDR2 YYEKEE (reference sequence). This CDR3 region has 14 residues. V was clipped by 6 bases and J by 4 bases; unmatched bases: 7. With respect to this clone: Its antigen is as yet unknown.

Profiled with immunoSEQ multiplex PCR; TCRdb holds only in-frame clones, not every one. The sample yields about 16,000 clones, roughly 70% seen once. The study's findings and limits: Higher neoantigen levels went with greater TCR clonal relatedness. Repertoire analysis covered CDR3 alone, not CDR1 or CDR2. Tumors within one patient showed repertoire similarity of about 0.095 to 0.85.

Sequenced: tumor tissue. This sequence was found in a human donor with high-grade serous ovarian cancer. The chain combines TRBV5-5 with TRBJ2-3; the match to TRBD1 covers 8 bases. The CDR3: CASISGGGSDTQYF. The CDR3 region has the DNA TGTGCCAGCATATCAGGGGGCGGCTCAGATACGCAGTATTTT.